A selection of T cell receptor beta chains follows, all from one sample in a study of read filtering for tumor transcriptome and immune sequencing. TCRdb independently ran MiXCR on the reads; one entry per CDR3 protein. The table records about 23,000 distinct CDR3 sequences, roughly 13% of them present only once. The source material was a population of CD138-negative cells sorted from bone marrow. These receptors came from a donor aged 40 or over with multiple myeloma. CDR3s include the opening cysteine and the closing phenylalanine or tryptophan. Fields, in order: clone size, V gene, J gene, D gene, CDR3 protein, CDR3 DNA. A D gene is named only where the DNA matches it firmly. Clone size reads once, few, many, or a class if the clone is expanded.

few	TRBV24-1	TRBJ1-4	TRBD1	CATSERQGGKLFF	TGTGCCACCAGTGAAAGACAGGGGGGAAAACTGTTTTTT
many	TRBV5-5	TRBJ2-1	TRBD2	CASSLWLAGGNEQFF	TGTGCCAGCAGCTTGTGGCTAGCGGGAGGCAATGAGCAGTTCTTC
many	TRBV7-2	TRBJ2-2	-	CASSSTGTTNTGELFF	TGTGCCAGCAGCTCCACCGGGACAACGAACACCGGGGAGCTGTTTTTT
few	TRBV28	TRBJ1-5	-	CASLKNRNQPQHF	TGTGCCAGCCTGAAAAATCGGAATCAGCCCCAGCATTTT
many	TRBV18	TRBJ2-3	-	CASSPLKGGDTQYF	TGTGCCAGCTCACCACTTAAAGGGGGAGATACGCAGTATTTT
many	TRBV2	TRBJ1-2	-	CASSPLEGYTF	TGTGCCAGCAGCCCCCTTGAGGGCTACACCTTC
many	TRBV6-1	TRBJ2-6	TRBD1	CASTPQGAGANVLTF	TGTGCCAGCACCCCTCAGGGGGCTGGGGCCAACGTCCTGACTTTC
many	TRBV20-1	TRBJ2-3	-	CSARPSEPSTDTQYF	TGCAGTGCTAGGCCTAGCGAGCCTAGCACAGATACGCAGTATTTT
many	TRBV20-1	TRBJ1-1	-	CSAPDSSQAYSHTEAFF	TGCAGTGCTCCTGACAGCTCCCAGGCTTATAGCCACACTGAAGCTTTCTTT
many	TRBV10-3	TRBJ2-5	TRBD2	CAISVREGETQYF	TGTGCCATCAGTGTGCGGGAGGGAGAGACCCAGTACTTC
many	TRBV5-6	TRBJ2-5	-	CASSLKRGWGQETQYF	TGTGCCAGCAGCTTGAAAAGGGGTTGGGGCCAAGAGACCCAGTACTTC